The entry that follows covers one T cell receptor (beta chain) sequence. The antigen is undetermined. Because it lacks the conserved phenylalanine or tryptophan at the end, this CDR3 is likely a read error. Unsorted bulk tissue, roughly 20-33 mg of it, served as the source for co-extraction of RNA and DNA. V shed 6 bases and J shed 6 bases, with 22 bases lying between them. There are 15 residues in the CDR3. Germline CDR1 is SGHKS and CDR2 is YYEKEE (reference sequence). The data stem from a study of tumor-infiltrating lymphocytes in primary liver carcinoma. Overall study findings and caveats: Just about 7.5-25% of leading clones were found in every one of five regions.

Starting material of about 450 ng total RNA yielded TCR beta cDNA via a constant-region primer. Nested multiplex PCR, run for three rounds with slightly modified ARM-PCR, yielded TCR beta libraries. It was with TRBV1-TRBV30 forward primers and a C-beta reverse primer that the first two PCR rounds were run, at roughly 9 cycles each. TCRdb recomputed calls from the multiplex PCR reads with MiXCR, one row per CDR3 protein. The sample lists approximately 40,000 distinct CDR3 sequences, roughly 69% occurring once. The sequenced material came from liver tumor tissue from sampling region 4. Stated subset: tumor region T4, right-lateral pole. The sequence was obtained from a man in his forties with primary liver carcinoma and hepatitis B virus infection. The chain joins TRBV5-5 to TRBJ2-7, with D possibly TRBD2 on 5 matching bases. DNA for the CDR3: TGTGCCAGCATCCCAGCGGCAGTTCTCCTCTCCGAGCAGTACTCC. It is translated as CASIPAAVLLSEQYS.